This T cell receptor beta chain was captured in a study of T-cell memory formation after mild COVID-19 (TCRdb year 2021). General notes on the study: TCR sequence clusters from the two donors were largely donor specific. The cohort was made up of two young adult volunteers, one female and one male, who were previously healthy. T-cell clones expanding and contracting after mild COVID-19 in a couple of donors were tracked by longitudinal TCRalpha and TCRbeta repertoire sequencing.

This clonotype was seen a few times. No antigen is known for it. Per-base qualities were not stored, and no clone one base away is much larger. PBMCs were isolated by Ficoll-Paque density gradient centrifugation. Broader findings and caveats from the paper: Contracting CD4+ clones turned up mainly in the CM and EM memory subsets, whereas EMRA was where CD8+ clones were enriched. The study included only a couple of mild cases, and larger cohorts that include severe cases with pre-infection samples were judged to be necessary. Some responding clones were detected in pre-infection memory, suggesting pre-existing cross-reactive memory T cells joined the SARS-CoV-2 response. Balanced CD4/CD8 phenotypes were observed for clones contracting from day 15 to 85, whereas a bias towards CD4+ was observed for a second wave of clones expanding from day 15 to 37. SARS-CoV-2 specificity of the second-wave clones peaking on day 37 was not confirmed.

These reads were obtained on an Illumina NovaSeq 6000. cDNA libraries for TCRalpha and TCRbeta were prepared by 5'RACE using constant-segment primers, with sample barcodes and unique molecular identifiers added. Trizol reagent was used to extract RNA from every sample. Libraries were amplified in two PCR steps, with a second sample barcode and Illumina TruSeq adapters added in the second step. The libraries were sequenced on an Illumina NovaSeq using 2 x 150 bp paired-end reads. For the original study's pipeline: Demultiplexing of reads and collapsing into UMI-guided consensus sequences were performed with migec v1.2.7. Using mixcr v2.1.11, UMI consensuses were aligned to TRA and TRB V and J templates and then assembled into clonotypes. Expanded or contracted clonotypes were those called significant by both edgeR and NoisET, with noise models trained on biological replicates. For edgeR calls, the thresholds were a false discovery rate-adjusted p below 0.01 and a log2 fold-change of 1. As an exploratory analysis of dynamics, PCA with hierarchical clustering was applied to max-normalized trajectories of the 1000 most abundant clonotypes. Separately sequenced CD4+ and CD8+ repertoires were used to assign the CD4 or CD8 phenotype of responding clones. The raw public data were reprocessed by TCRdb itself: fastp quality trimming at Q25, MiXCR clonotype calling, in-frame beta chains only. Identical CDR3 protein sequences are pooled into one entry, listed with their most common genes and DNA. For this entry, the V and J calls and clone size follow TCRdb and not the study's own pipeline. Here the sample has hundreds of thousands of distinct CDR3 sequences; less than 9.5% occur a single time. Of the sample, less than 25% falls within the top ten clones.

V was cut back by 6 bases and J by 3 bases, leaving a gap of 15 bases between them. The CDR3 holds 14 amino acids from the cysteine to the phenylalanine. Just CDR3 DNA is preserved here, 42 bases in frame from base 1. The germline V gene encodes CDR1 MNHEY and CDR2 SVGAGI. The source material was PBMCs or a T cell subset sorted from them (not recorded which). The chain couples TRBV6-5 to TRBJ2-7; matching of 6 bases hints at TRBD1 as the D gene. The source of this sequence is a man aged 18 to 29 who had mild COVID-19 (a few samples of this study predate the infection). The sample titles of this study are shuffled in the database, so cell type and time point are left out; the donor was told from shared clones. The nucleotides read TGTGCCAGCAGCCACAGGGTCAGCTTCTACGAGCAGTACTTC. Translated, this is CASSHRVSFYEQYF.